This T cell receptor beta chain originates from a study of vaccination and CD4 T cells after COVID-19. About the research overall: Investigators stimulated cells with overlapping spike peptides drawn from SARS-CoV-2, HCoV-NL63, HCoV-OC43 and HCoV-229E. Study-level results: The study found median SARS-CoV-2-reactive clonotypes rising from about 22 to 38, not significantly.

The Oncomine TCR Beta short-read assay was applied to DNA of cultured CD4+ T cells. Genomic DNA was isolated from CD4+ T cells that had been cultured. TCRdb re-derived calls from the PCR reads in MiXCR, one entry per CDR3 protein. The table lists approximately 20,000 distinct CDR3 sequences, roughly 50% of them singletons, with about an eighth in the top ten. The time point was: late sampling 161 to 241 days after vaccination in a few convalescent patients. Treatment meaning: roughly 11-day PBMC culture with coronavirus spike peptide pools or control peptides (ViraFEST assay). Expanded clonotypes were found by TCR sequencing after peptide-pool stimulation (ViraFEST). From germline, CDR1 is LGHNA and CDR2 YNFKEQ. V dropped 2 bases and J dropped 7 bases, with 18 bases sitting between them. The CDR3 sequence is 16 residues long. Comments on this clonotype: Its target is unknown.

This rearrangement joins TRBV4-2 to TRBJ2-1, with D maybe TRBD2 (6 bases). This receptor was taken from a human donor who had recovered from COVID-19. Sequences were derived from CD4+ T cells from blood, cultured in vitro, sampled about 7 months after SARS-CoV-2 vaccination. The CDR3 DNA is TGTGCCAGCAGCCAACGGGTCGGGAGTGCTGGTAATGAGCAGTTCTTC. It encodes CASSQRVGSAGNEQFF.